This is a list of T cell receptor beta chains from one sample in a study of cytomegalovirus exposure and HLA in healthy donors. Repertoires were generated with immunoSEQ multiplex PCR, while TCRdb's copy carries only in-frame clones and drops some. Of 200,000 to 300,000 clones detected, less than 95% appear once; the ten largest clones hold 3.1%. Sequences were obtained from PBMCs. The receptors shown here come from a woman younger than 45 in good health and CMV-seronegative. Both conserved end residues are part of each CDR3. A D gene is named only where the DNA matches it firmly. Rows may omit the clone size; those that give it use once, few, many or a size class.

J	size	length	V	D	DNA	CDR3
TRBJ2-7	NA	13	TRBV11-2	NA	TGTGCCAGCAGCCGGGGGTCCAGCTACGAGCAGTACTTC	CASSRGSSYEQYF
TRBJ2-2	few	14	TRBV6-1	NA	TGTGCCAGCACTCCTAGCTCCTCCACCGGGGAGCTGTTTTTT	CASTPSSSTGELFF
TRBJ1-3	few	14	TRBV5-8	NA	TGTGCCAGCAGCCCCGGGGGCTTCGGAAACACCATATATTTT	CASSPGGFGNTIYF
TRBJ2-7	NA	12	TRBV19	NA	TGTGCCAGTAGCGCGGCGAACTACGAGCAGTACTTC	CASSAANYEQYF
TRBJ1-5	once	14	TRBV30	NA	TGTGCCTGGAGTGACGAAATATTTAATCAGCCCCAGCATTTT	CAWSDEIFNQPQHF
TRBJ2-2	NA	13	TRBV27	NA	TGTGCCAGCAGTAATAGAAACACCGGGGAGCTGTTTTTT	CASSNRNTGELFF
TRBJ2-7	NA	16	TRBV18	TRBD1	TGTGCCAGCTCACCACTGGGTTTGACAGGGGGAGACGAGCAGTACTTC	CASSPLGLTGGDEQYF
TRBJ1-4	NA	12	TRBV29-1	TRBD1	TGCAGCGCCGGGACAGGGGTTGAAAAACTGTTTTTT	CSAGTGVEKLFF
TRBJ2-5	once	14	TRBV28	TRBD2	TGTGCCAGCAGTAGACTAGCGGACCAAGAGACCCAGTACTTC	CASSRLADQETQYF
TRBJ1-2	NA	16	TRBV27	NA	TGTGCCAGCAGTTTTGCCCCTTCACAGGGTGGCTATGGCTACACCTTC	CASSFAPSQGGYGYTF
TRBJ2-7	NA	14	TRBV7-2	TRBD1	TGTGCCAGCAGCGCCAGCGGACAGGGCTACGAGCAGTACTTC	CASSASGQGYEQYF
TRBJ2-3	NA	15	TRBV7-9	TRBD1	TGTGCCAGCAGCTTTTACCGGGACAGGTCAGATACGCAGTATTTT	CASSFYRDRSDTQYF
TRBJ2-7	NA	17	TRBV27	TRBD2	TGTGCCAGCAGTTTAAGTCTAGCGGGTGGGAATGCCTACGAGCAGTACTTC	CASSLSLAGGNAYEQYF
TRBJ2-3	NA	14	TRBV10-2	NA	TGCGCCAGCAGTGAGAACCAGGTGTGGGATACGCAGTATTTT	CASSENQVWDTQYF
TRBJ2-7	NA	20	TRBV28	TRBD2	TGTGCCAGCAGCCAGACAGGGTGGTTAGTAGCGGGGGAGTACCTAGGCGAGCAGTACTTC	CASSQTGWLVAGEYLGEQYF
TRBJ1-1	NA	15	TRBV5-5	NA	TGTGCCAGCACCCAAGTTGGGGGCGGGAGAACTGAAGCTTTCTTT	CASTQVGGGRTEAFF
TRBJ2-5	NA	15	TRBV11-2	NA	TGTGCCAGCAGCTTAGATCTGTGGTTACAAGAGACCCAGTACTTC	CASSLDLWLQETQYF
TRBJ2-5	NA	13	TRBV29-1	NA	TGCAGCGTTGAGGGGGACGCGCAGGAGACCCAGTACTTC	CSVEGDAQETQYF
TRBJ1-2	NA	13	TRBV29-1	NA	TGCAGCGCTCCCCTAGGCGGGGCGGGGGGCTACACCTTC	CSAPLGGAGGYTF
TRBJ1-1	NA	13	TRBV28	NA	TGTGCCAGCAGTCCCCGGGGGTGGACTGAAGCTTTCTTT	CASSPRGWTEAFF
TRBJ2-7	once	17	TRBV5-1	NA	TGCGCCAGCAGCTTCTATCCCGGGACGGGGGTCTCCTACGAGCAGTACTTC	CASSFYPGTGVSYEQYF
TRBJ2-3	NA	15	TRBV11-2	TRBD1	TGTGCCAGCAGCTTAGGGACAGGGGGCTCAGATACGCAGTATTTT	CASSLGTGGSDTQYF
TRBJ2-1	NA	12	TRBV30	NA	TGTGCCTGGAGTGTCGGTGGAGATGAGCAGTTCTTC	CAWSVGGDEQFF
TRBJ2-7	NA	14	TRBV5-1	TRBD2	TGCGCCAGCAGCGTGGGAGGGCCGGTCGACGAGCAGTACTTC	CASSVGGPVDEQYF
TRBJ2-7	NA	13	TRBV9	NA	TGTGCCAGCAGCGGGGGAACTACCTACGAGCAGTACTTC	CASSGGTTYEQYF
TRBJ2-2	NA	14	TRBV29-1	NA	TGCAGCGTTGTTCGCAGGGCGGGAACCGGGGAGCTGTTTTTT	CSVVRRAGTGELFF
TRBJ2-7	NA	18	TRBV27	TRBD2	TGTGCCAGCAGTTTGGTCCCAGGGCTAGCGGGAGTGGACTACGAGCAGTACTTC	CASSLVPGLAGVDYEQYF
TRBJ2-7	NA	12	TRBV7-9	NA	TGTGCCACCGGACAGAACTCCTACGAGCAGTACTTC	CATGQNSYEQYF
TRBJ2-7	NA	12	TRBV5-1	NA	TGCGCCAGCAGCTTGGCCGGGGACGAGCAGTACTTC	CASSLAGDEQYF
TRBJ2-7	once	18	TRBV7-8	TRBD2	TGTGCCAGCAGCTTAAACCGTGCCTTTGAGCGGGAAACGCGCGAGCAGTACTTC	CASSLNRAFERETREQYF
TRBJ2-2	NA	16	TRBV2	NA	TGTGCCAGCGGAGGTAGGACACGGTTCGACACCGGGGAGCTGTTTTTT	CASGGRTRFDTGELFF
TRBJ2-1	NA	15	TRBV5-1	NA	TGCGCCAGCAGCTTGGCCGCGACTAGTATGAGTGAGCAGTTCTTC	CASSLAATSMSEQFF
TRBJ2-1	NA	15	TRBV7-2	TRBD1	TGTGCCAGCAGCGCCACAGGGGCTGAGGGCGGTGAGCAGTTCTTC	CASSATGAEGGEQFF
TRBJ2-5	few	12	TRBV5-1	NA	TGCGCCAGCAGCGGAGTGTGGGAGACCCAGTACTTC	CASSGVWETQYF
TRBJ2-1	NA	15	TRBV4-1	NA	TGCGCCAGCAGCCAAGGGGAGCACCAGTACAATGAGCAGTTCTTC	CASSQGEHQYNEQFF
TRBJ1-5	few	12	TRBV30	NA	TGTGCCTGGAGCAGGAGCAATCAGCCCCAGCATTTT	CAWSRSNQPQHF
TRBJ2-7	NA	18	TRBV7-8	TRBD2	TGTGCCAGCAGCTCAGCTCCGGGGGGGCTAGCGGGAGGCTACGAGCAGTACTTC	CASSSAPGGLAGGYEQYF
TRBJ1-3	NA	15	TRBV28	NA	TGTGCCAGCAGAGGCCGTTTACGGGGCCAAAACACCATATATTTT	CASRGRLRGQNTIYF
TRBJ2-1	NA	14	TRBV6-1	TRBD1	TGTGCCAGCAAGCGGGACAGGGGGCCTAATGAGCAGTTCTTC	CASKRDRGPNEQFF
TRBJ2-7	NA	15	TRBV18	NA	TGTGCCAGCTCACCATCGTCAGGGACGGAACACGAGCAGTACTTC	CASSPSSGTEHEQYF
TRBJ2-2	NA	12	TRBV11-2	NA	TGTGCCAGCAGAGCGATCGCCGGGGAGCTGTTTTTT	CASRAIAGELFF
TRBJ2-7	NA	14	TRBV14	NA	TGTGCCAGCAGCCAAGTGTCCCGAACCTACGAGCAGTACTTC	CASSQVSRTYEQYF
TRBJ2-7	NA	15	TRBV14	NA	TGTGCCAGCAGCCAAGATTTTCACTCCTCCTACGAGCAGTACTTC	CASSQDFHSSYEQYF
TRBJ1-5	NA	15	TRBV6-6	TRBD1	TGTGCCAGCAGGGGACAGGAGAGTCGGGATCAGCCCCAGCATTTT	CASRGQESRDQPQHF
TRBJ2-7	NA	15	TRBV7-9	TRBD1	TGTGCCAGCAGCAACCGGGACAGGGTCTCCTACGAGCAGTACTTC	CASSNRDRVSYEQYF
TRBJ1-5	NA	13	TRBV6-1	NA	TGTGCCATCCTAAAGGGGAGGGATCAGCCCCAGCATTTT	CAILKGRDQPQHF
TRBJ2-2	few	15	TRBV2	TRBD1	TGTGCCAGCAGTGGACAGGGGGCGGACACCGGGGAGCTGTTTTTT	CASSGQGADTGELFF
TRBJ2-7	NA	14	TRBV27	NA	TGTGCCAGCAGTTTCGACAGGACCGCTTACGAGCAGTACTTC	CASSFDRTAYEQYF
TRBJ2-1	few	15	TRBV2	NA	TGTGCCAGCAACCCCTGGGGCGGTTCCTACAATGAGCAGTTCTTC	CASNPWGGSYNEQFF
TRBJ1-1	NA	17	TRBV7-9	NA	TGTGCCAGCAGCTCATACCGTTTCAGGACGGGGAGCACTGAAGCTTTCTTT	CASSSYRFRTGSTEAFF
TRBJ1-5	NA	13	TRBV9	NA	TGTGCCAGCAGCACGGGTCCCAATCAGCCCCAGCATTTT	CASSTGPNQPQHF
TRBJ2-1	NA	15	TRBV27	TRBD2	TGTGCCAGCACCCTGAGCGGGAACCTATACAATGAGCAGTTCTTC	CASTLSGNLYNEQFF
TRBJ2-1	NA	12	TRBV27	NA	TGTGCCAGCAAGGGTAGGTGGGATGAGCAGTTCTTC	CASKGRWDEQFF